The 28 T cell receptor beta chains below were found in one sample sequenced in a study of blood T cells in healthy people across ages. The use of a sample-barcoded 5' primer and a J-beta primer mix characterized a second PCR of roughly 6 to 11 cycles. TCRdb redid the calling of the 5' RACE reads with MiXCR, one entry per CDR3 protein. The sample has about 1,500,000 distinct CDR3 sequences; 28% are singletons. The sample comprised blood. These receptors were collected from a woman aged 25 to 39 in good health.

The chain recombines TRBV28 with TRBJ2-3; 9 nucleotides line up with TRBD1. V lost 8 bases and J lost 4; bases outside the gene matches: 13. Germline V gene lookup returns CDR1 MDHEN and CDR2 SYDVKM. This CDR3 region has 16 residues. The CDR3 DNA sequence: TGTGCCAGCGTGTACAGGGGGCGCTTAGACGCAGATACGCAGTATTTT. Translation: CASVYRGRLDADTQYF.

This clonotype was found a few times. The CDR3 is CASSQRLTEAFF. CDR3 DNA sequence: TGTGCCAGCAGCCAACGTCTCACTGAAGCTTTCTTT. J is TRBJ1-1 and V is TRBV3-1, with D uncertain. The CDR3 contains 12 residues. V lost 2 bases and J lost 4, with 5 bases in between. Germline V CDR1 and CDR2: LGHDT, YNNKEL (reference sequence).

This clonotype has a handful of counts. The V call is TRBV5-1, the J call TRBJ1-1; possible D gene TRBD1, 6 bases. Trimming pared 0 bases from V and 11 bases from J, leaving 17 bases between. Germline-derived CDR1 and CDR2 are SGHRS and YFSETQ. This CDR3 has 14 residues. The CDR3 DNA reads TGCGCCAGCAGCTTGGGCGTGGGGGCGCAAGGCGCTTTCTTT. Its protein is CASSLGVGAQGAFF. Full variable domain (outside the CDR3, taken from reference TRBV5-1 and TRBJ1-1): KAGVTQTPRYLIKTRGQQVTLSCSPISGHRSVSWYQQTPGQGLQFLFEYFSETQRNKGNFPGRFSGRQFSNSRSEMNVSTLELGDSALYLCASSLGVGAQGAFFGQGTRLTVV.

This clonotype turned up a few times. This rearrangement joins TRBV6-6 to TRBJ1-1, with D uncertain. The V end lost 5 bases, the J end lost 5 bases, and 15 bases lay between the germline ends. CDR3 size: 14 residues. CDR1 and CDR2 (germline): MNHNY, SVGAGI (reference sequence). The CDR3 loop reads CASSPSVGRTEAFF. In DNA, the CDR3 is TGTGCCAGCAGTCCCTCCGTTGGGCGGACTGAAGCTTTCTTT.

This clonotype has only a few counts. The genes are TRBV4-3 and TRBJ2-3; D uncertain. Germline CDR1 LGHNA, CDR2 YSLEER. Trimming took 3 bases from V and 5 from J, leaving 12 bases between them. The CDR3 consists of 14 residues. The CDR3 nucleotides read TGCGCCAGCAGCCAGGACGGCCCTCGAGATACGCAGTATTTT. Translation: CASSQDGPRDTQYF.

Remarks on this clonotype: A much larger clone lies one base from this, so it may be a read error. The CDR3: CVSSPVRGGLVDEQFF. In DNA, the CDR3 is TGTGTCAGCAGTCCCGTCCGGGGGGGCCTGGTTGATGAGCAGTTCTTC. The chain has TRBV12-3 or TRBV12-4 and TRBJ2-1; 8 bases match TRBD2. This CDR3 contains 16 residues.

This clonotype has only a few counts. The CDR3 nucleotides are TGTGCCAGCAGCGTTAGCGGGAGGGCCCTTTACGAGCAGTACTTC. Protein product: CASSVSGRALYEQYF. V usage is TRBV12-3 or TRBV12-4 and J usage is TRBJ2-7; 11 bases fit TRBD2. After removal of 6 bases from V and 4 bases from J, the junction contained 8 bases not matched to a gene. This CDR3 is 15 amino acids long.

This clonotype was counted at least ten times. The chain couples TRBV7-2 to TRBJ2-5, with D unresolved. The CDR3 has 13 residues. Germline values: CDR1 SGHTA, CDR2 FQGNSA. Trimming took off 2 bases at V and 0 bases at J, with 4 bases between the two ends. The CDR3 here is CASSLKHQETQYF. CDR3 coding DNA: TGTGCCAGCAGCTTAAAACACCAAGAGACCCAGTACTTC.

This chain uses TRBV27 with TRBJ2-1; D possibly matches TRBD1 or TRBD2 (7 bases each). The V gene lost 10 bases and the J gene lost 2 bases, with 18 bases spanning the gap. The CDR3 contains 15 residues. Germline lookup yields CDR1 MNHEY and CDR2 SMNVEV (reference sequence). CDR3 nucleotide sequence: TGTGCCACCCACCGGGGAGGGGGCGCCTACAATGAGCAGTTCTTC. It encodes CATHRGGGAYNEQFF.

This clonotype was seen a handful of times. The chain joins TRBV18 to TRBJ2-2; either TRBD1 or TRBD2 may supply D (5 bases each). Germline CDR1 reads KGHSH; CDR2 reads LQKENI. CDR3 size: 19 residues. Trimming stripped 2 bases from V and 0 bases from J, with 19 bases between. The CDR3 nucleotides read TGTGCCAGCTCACCAAGGGACGCTGTTCCGGCAGCGAACACCGGGGAGCTGTTTTTT. It specifies CASSPRDAVPAANTGELFF.

The chain links TRBV29-1 to TRBJ2-4; D assignment may be TRBD1 or TRBD2 (6 bases each). Germline V lookup: CDR1 SQVTM, CDR2 ANQGSEA. The CDR3 loop spans 13 amino acids. V lost 7 bases and J 13 bases, leaving 23 bases between the germline ends. CDR3 nucleotide sequence: TGCAGCGCCTACGGGGGCTCCTACAATGAGCAGTACTTC. It yields the protein CSAYGGSYNEQYF.

On this clonotype itself: Just one base apart from a much larger clone, this may be a read error. V gene TRBV6-4 combines with J gene TRBJ2-5; D may correspond to TRBD1 or TRBD2 (5 bases each). The CDR3 runs 12 residues. The ends were cut back, 3 bases at V and 11 bases at J, with 13 bases in the middle. Germline V CDR1 and CDR2: MRHNA, SNTAGT. The CDR3 DNA follows: TGTGCCAGCAGTGAAGCCCAGGGAGAGCAGTACTTC. It encodes CASSEAQGEQYF.

This clonotype was counted a single time. V usage is TRBV27 and J usage is TRBJ1-2, with 8 positions matching TRBD1. Germline CDR1 MNHEY, CDR2 SMNVEV (reference sequence). CDR3 length equals 16 residues. The trim removed 7 bases at V and 6 bases at J, leaving 16 bases unmatched. Written as DNA, the CDR3 is TGTGCCAGCATGAGCCATCCAGGGGGCGCGGTGAATGGCTACACCTTC. Translated, it gives CASMSHPGGAVNGYTF.

The chain combines TRBV5-1 with TRBJ2-2; a weak D match, TRBD2 (6 bases). Germline V gene data show CDR1 as SGHRS and CDR2 as YFSETQ. CDR3 size: 16 residues. Trimming left V 5 bases short and J 5 bases short, with 19 bases between. This CDR3 reads CASSGRGIPMTGELFF. CDR3 nucleotide sequence: TGCGCCAGCAGTGGCCGGGGGATACCGATGACCGGGGAGCTGTTTTTT.

The chain links TRBV6-5 to TRBJ1-1; D call uncertain. Trimming removed 5 bases at V and 5 bases at J, with 9 bases between. The CDR3 sequence is 12 residues long. CDR1 MNHEY and CDR2 SVGAGI come from the germline V gene. CDR3 sequence reads: CASSARRTEAFF. As DNA, the CDR3 is TGTGCCAGCAGTGCAAGAAGGACTGAAGCTTTCTTT.

The table lists this clonotype with many counts. The J gene is TRBJ2-5, the V gene TRBV29-1; either TRBD1 or TRBD2 may supply D (5 bases each). CDR1 is SQVTM, CDR2 ANQGSEA, per germline. Between the trimmed V and J ends, which lost 6 bases and 4 bases, there was a span of 15 bases. There are 13 residues in the CDR3. CDR3 sequence: CSVSTGAGETQYF. The DNA of the CDR3 is TGCAGCGTGTCGACCGGGGCCGGAGAGACCCAGTACTTC.

In this sample, this clonotype turned up a few times. The chain joins TRBV4-1 to TRBJ2-5; D not certain. This CDR3 is 15 amino acids long. V was clipped by 0 bases and J by 3 bases, with 11 bases between them. Germline V gives CDR1 MGHRA, CDR2 YSYEKL. CDR3 in DNA: TGCGCCAGCAGCCAAGATCGAACCAGAGAAGAGACCCAGTACTTC. This codes for CASSQDRTREETQYF.

The table lists this clonotype with many counts. This chain joins TRBV29-1 and TRBJ2-5; no firm D call. Germline V gene lookup returns CDR1 SQVTM and CDR2 ANQGSEA. Trimming pared 1 base from V and 5 bases from J, leaving 17 bases between. The CDR3 runs 15 residues. The CDR3 bases are TGCAGCGTTGAAGGGTACCCCCGACTCCGGGAGACCCAGTACTTC. Translation: CSVEGYPRLRETQYF.

This clonotype has a handful of counts. This chain links TRBV7-2 with TRBJ2-7, with 10 nucleotides matching TRBD2. Germline values: CDR1 SGHTA, CDR2 FQGNSA. V lost 2 bases to trimming and J lost 0 bases; unmatched junction nucleotides: 4. The CDR3 contains 16 residues. CDR3 amino acids: CASSLYPSGSSYEQYF. The CDR3 nucleotides read TGTGCCAGCAGCTTATACCCTAGCGGGAGCTCCTACGAGCAGTACTTC.

This clonotype was found a few times. This chain joins TRBV6-1 and TRBJ2-7, with D possibly matching TRBD1 (5 bases). The CDR3 spans 15 residues. The V end lost 3 bases, the J end lost 2 bases, and 14 bases lay between the germline ends. The germline V gene has CDR1 MNHNS and CDR2 SASEGT. The DNA for the CDR3 is TGTGCCAGCAGTGAGCCAGGGATTATAACCTACGAGCAGTACTTC. It specifies CASSEPGIITYEQYF.

V gene TRBV25-1 combines with J gene TRBJ1-2; no definite D call. Germline V gene lookup returns CDR1 MGHDK and CDR2 SYGVNS. The V end lost 4 bases, the J end lost 4 bases, and 10 bases lay between the germline ends. This CDR3 has 13 amino acids. Here the CDR3 DNA reads TGTGCCAGCAGTGGGTGGCAGCGCTATGGCTACACCTTC. It encodes CASSGWQRYGYTF.

The V and J genes are TRBV5-1 and TRBJ2-7, with 10 bases matching TRBD1. V was clipped by 2 bases and J by 2 bases; unmatched bases: 4. Germline V gene sequence: CDR1 SGHRS, CDR2 YFSETQ. The CDR3 is 15 amino acids. CDR3 sequence (DNA): TGCGCCAGCAGCTTCGGGACAGGGGTGACCTACGAGCAGTACTTC. This encodes CASSFGTGVTYEQYF.

This clonotype was counted only a few times. This chain uses TRBV18 with TRBJ2-3; D not certain. CDR1 is KGHSH, CDR2 LQKENI, per germline. The V end lost 2 bases, the J end lost 1 base, and 7 bases lay between the germline ends. The length of the CDR3 is 14 residues. CDR3 nucleotide sequence: TGTGCCAGCTCACCAGGGTTTCGCACAGATACGCAGTATTTT. Translated: CASSPGFRTDTQYF.

This clonotype was found many times. This chain links TRBV4-1 with TRBJ2-4; 9 positions agree with TRBD1. V shed 1 base and J 5 bases; nucleotides not matched to a gene: 0. The V gene's germline CDR1 is MGHRA and CDR2 YSYEKL. This CDR3 region has 14 residues. DNA of the CDR3: TGCGCCAGCAGCCAAGGGACAGGGGAAAACATTCAGTACTTC. Translating gives CASSQGTGENIQYF.

The chain links TRBV7-6 to TRBJ2-1; either TRBD1 or TRBD2 may supply D (5 bases each). Germline V gene lookup returns CDR1 SGHVS and CDR2 FNYEAQ. The CDR3 has 16 residues. Trimming stripped 5 bases from V and 6 bases from J, with 20 bases between. The CDR3 DNA reads TGTGCCAGCAGCATATTAGCCACCGCGAGGGGCAATGAGCAGTTCTTC. The encoded protein is CASSILATARGNEQFF.

This clonotype showed up just a few times. This chain joins TRBV29-1 and TRBJ2-3; D perhaps matches TRBD2 (6 bases). V shed 5 bases and J shed 6 bases, with 18 bases lying between them. Germline CDR1 is SQVTM and CDR2 is ANQGSEA. CDR3 length equals 14 residues. The CDR3 spells CSVRNGGVTDTQYF. Here the CDR3 DNA reads TGCAGCGTTCGAAACGGGGGAGTCACGGATACGCAGTATTTT.

This clonotype was counted only a few times. The chain is built from TRBV24-1 and TRBJ2-5; 8 bases are a match to TRBD1. The end of the DNA aligns better with TRBJ2-7, so the J call may be wrong. The CDR3 is 13 residues long. Germline-derived CDR1 and CDR2 are KGHDR and SFDVKD. This chain's CDR3 is CATSRTGIGEQYF. CDR3 nucleotides: TGTGCCACCAGTCGGACAGGGATCGGCGAGCAGTACTTC.

The J gene is TRBJ2-2, the V gene TRBV5-1; tentative D call: TRBD1 (6 bases). The CDR3 totals 15 residues. Germline CDR1 is SGHRS and CDR2 is YFSETQ. With 7 bases removed from V and 8 bases from J, the gap between germline ends came to 21 bases. The CDR3 sequence is CASAADSPFLGELFF. In nucleotides, the CDR3 is TGCGCCAGCGCAGCGGACAGCCCCTTTTTGGGGGAGCTGTTTTTT.